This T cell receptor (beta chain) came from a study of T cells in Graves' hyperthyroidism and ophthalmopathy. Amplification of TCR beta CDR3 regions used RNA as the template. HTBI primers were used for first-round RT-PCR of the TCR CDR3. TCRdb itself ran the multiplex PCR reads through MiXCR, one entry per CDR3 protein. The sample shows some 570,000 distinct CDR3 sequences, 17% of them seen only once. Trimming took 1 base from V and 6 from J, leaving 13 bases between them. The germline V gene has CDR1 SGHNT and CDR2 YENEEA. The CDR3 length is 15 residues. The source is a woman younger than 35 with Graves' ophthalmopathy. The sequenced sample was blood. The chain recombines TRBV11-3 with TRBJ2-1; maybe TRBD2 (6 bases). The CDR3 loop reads CASSLVGTQTNEQFF. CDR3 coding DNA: TGTGCCAGCAGCTTAGTGGGGACTCAAACCAATGAGCAGTTCTTC.